What follows are 28 T cell receptor beta chains derived from one specimen sequenced in a study of cytomegalovirus exposure and HLA in healthy donors. Researchers ran the PCR with 60 Vbeta and 13 Jbeta primers. Repertoires were generated with immunoSEQ multiplex PCR, while TCRdb's copy carries only in-frame clones and drops some. The sample has some 130,000 clones; roughly four fifths are singletons. The sample taken for sequencing was PBMCs. These receptors originate from a man aged 30-40 years in good health and CMV-seronegative.

This rearrangement joins TRBV27 to TRBJ2-7; 10 bases fit TRBD2. V shed 9 bases, J shed 0 bases, and the junction held 5 bases outside the gene matches. Germline values: CDR1 MNHEY, CDR2 SMNVEV (reference sequence). The CDR3 covers 14 residues. The CDR3 sequence is CASQLAGPSYEQYF. The CDR3 DNA follows: TGTGCCAGTCAACTAGCGGGACCCTCCTACGAGCAGTACTTC.

This chain joins TRBV28 and TRBJ1-2; a possible D gene is TRBD1 (6 bases). In germline, CDR1 is MDHEN, CDR2 SYDVKM. Trimming removed 4 bases from V and 5 bases from J, with 14 bases in between. The CDR3 extends over 14 amino acids. CDR3 region: CASSSILQGYGYTF. CDR3 nucleotide sequence: TGTGCCAGCAGTTCCATTCTTCAGGGGTATGGCTACACCTTC.

CDR3 nucleotide sequence: TGCAGCGTTCGTACAGGGGGGGCCCAGCATTTT. This gives the protein CSVRTGGAQHF. J is TRBJ1-5 and V is TRBV29-1; TRBD1 aligns across 8 bases. There are 11 residues in the CDR3. CDR1 is SQVTM, CDR2 ANQGSEA, per germline. V trimming: 5 bases; J trimming: 11 bases; junction bases outside the gene matches: 5.

Concerning this clone itself: One end of the junction does not line up with germline, which may come from a read error. The chain recombines TRBV9 with TRBJ1-2, with D unclear. This CDR3 contains 14 residues. Germline CDR1 and CDR2: SGDLS and YYNGEE. The CDR3 reads CASSVAAEHYRYTF. DNA for the CDR3: TGTGCCAGCAGCGTAGCTGCAGAGCACTATCGCTACACCTTC.

This clone has a handful of counts. This chain connects TRBV15 to TRBJ1-3; D gene uncertain. Germline CDR1 and CDR2: LNHNV and YYDKDF (reference sequence). This CDR3 has 15 amino acids. V shed 8 bases and J shed 0 bases, with 14 bases lying between them. CDR3 region: CATGRRAASGNTIYF. Here the CDR3 DNA reads TGTGCCACCGGAAGGAGGGCAGCCTCTGGAAACACCATATATTTT.

This sequence joins TRBV30 and TRBJ1-5, with D possibly being TRBD1 (5 bases). This CDR3 spans 16 amino acids. Trimming shortened V by 2 bases and J by 3 bases, and 17 bases separated the two germline ends. Germline loops: CDR1 GTSNPN, CDR2 SVGIG (reference sequence). CDR3 nucleotide sequence: TGTGCCTGGAGTAGCAGGGATCAATGGGTCAATCAGCCCCAGCATTTT. Its translation is CAWSSRDQWVNQPQHF.

V is TRBV19 and J is TRBJ1-5; 8 bases are a match to TRBD1. The CDR3 sequence is 13 residues long. The V segment lost 6 bases and the J segment 9 bases; nucleotides outside the gene matches: 7. Germline CDR1 and CDR2: LNHDA and SQIVND (reference sequence). The CDR3 sequence: CASRDRASRPQHF. The CDR3 DNA is TGTGCCAGTAGGGACAGGGCCTCACGGCCCCAGCATTTT.

This clone was seen a few times. V usage is TRBV19 and J usage is TRBJ2-5; 7 bases are shared with TRBD2. V gave up 4 bases and J gave up 5 bases; unmatched junction bases: 7. Germline CDR1 reads LNHDA; CDR2 reads SQIVND (reference sequence). The CDR3 has 14 residues. CDR3 amino acids: CASSSGSGSETQYF. CDR3 nucleotides: TGTGCCAGTAGTAGCGGGAGTGGATCTGAGACCCAGTACTTC.

Only a few counts were recorded for this clone. This chain uses TRBV7-2 with TRBJ2-3; 9 bases align to TRBD1. V shed 3 bases, J shed 3 bases, and the junction held 10 bases outside the gene matches. The CDR3 consists of 17 residues. Germline V gene sequence: CDR1 SGHTA, CDR2 FQGNSA. CDR3 protein: CASSLGLGTGNTDTQYF. CDR3 in DNA: TGTGCCAGCAGCTTGGGCTTGGGGACAGGGAATACAGATACGCAGTATTTT.

This clone was found a few times. The chain joins TRBV28 to TRBJ1-1; D remains ambiguous. Trimming removed 2 bases at V and 6 bases at J, with 10 bases between. The V gene's germline CDR1 is MDHEN and CDR2 SYDVKM. This CDR3 is 13 amino acids long. DNA of the CDR3: TGTGCCAGCAGTTTAGGACTGGGCGCTGAAGCTTTCTTT. Protein: CASSLGLGAEAFF.

This chain links TRBV10-1 with TRBJ2-7, with 7 bases lining up with TRBD1. Looked up from germline, CDR1 is WNHNN and CDR2 is SYGVQD (reference sequence). With 10 bases clipped from V and 4 bases from J, the junction kept 4 bases outside the gene matches. This CDR3 contains 11 residues. CDR3 DNA: TGCGCCACATCACAGGGGTACGAGCAGTACTTC. Residues: CATSQGYEQYF.

This clone has only a few counts. The rearrangement joins TRBV25-1 to TRBJ2-5, with 9 bases lining up with TRBD1. Germline V gene lookup returns CDR1 MGHDK and CDR2 SYGVNS. V shed 8 bases and J 5 bases; nucleotides not matched to a gene: 21. The CDR3 is 18 amino acids. The CDR3: CASGGGTGTNQRRETQYF. CDR3 nucleotide sequence: TGTGCCAGCGGAGGGGGGACAGGGACCAATCAACGCAGGGAGACCCAGTACTTC.

The J gene is TRBJ1-1, the V gene TRBV5-1, with no clear D. From germline, CDR1 is SGHRS and CDR2 YFSETQ. Between the trimmed V and J ends, which lost 3 bases and 0 bases, there was a span of 30 bases. The CDR3 spans 21 residues. DNA for the CDR3: TGCGCCAGCAGCTCTCCTTTGAGGGAAAGGCCTACAACTCCCATGAACACTGAAGCTTTCTTT. Translated, it gives CASSSPLRERPTTPMNTEAFF.

The V gene is TRBV12-5, the J gene TRBJ2-7; TRBD1 aligns across 8 bases. The CDR3 has 16 residues. Germline CDR1 and CDR2: LGHNT and FRNRAP. Unmatched junction bases numbered 9, after V lost 1 base and J lost 4 bases. The CDR3 protein is CASGLGRAGGVYEQYF. The CDR3 nucleotides are TGTGCTAGTGGTTTGGGACGTGCAGGGGGCGTTTACGAGCAGTACTTC.

The gene calls are TRBV4-1 and TRBJ2-2; possibly TRBD1 for D (6 bases). CDR1 and CDR2 from the germline V gene are MGHRA and YSYEKL. Trimming removed 6 bases from V and 1 base from J, with 12 bases in between. CDR3 length: 15 residues. CDR3 DNA: TGCGCCAGCAGAATTCTGACAGGGAACACCGGGGAGCTGTTTTTT. Protein product: CASRILTGNTGELFF.

The chain joins TRBV30 to TRBJ2-1; 10 bases are shared with TRBD2. Germline values: CDR1 GTSNPN, CDR2 SVGIG (reference sequence). CDR3 size: 13 residues. The trim removed 5 bases at V and 7 bases at J, leaving 5 bases unmatched. CDR3 in DNA: TGTGCCTGGGCCGGGACTAGCGTAAATGAGCAGTTCTTC. This gives the protein CAWAGTSVNEQFF.

The chain has TRBV5-1 and TRBJ1-1; 7 nucleotides align to TRBD1. CDR1 is SGHRS, CDR2 YFSETQ, per germline. Trimming took 1 base from V and 3 from J; bases not matched to a gene: 0. This CDR3 is built from 13 residues. CDR3 in DNA: TGCGCCAGCAGCTTGACAGGGGACACTGAAGCTTTCTTT. This sequence encodes CASSLTGDTEAFF.

The chain has TRBV28 and TRBJ1-5; TRBD1 is a possible D gene (6 bases). The germline V gene has CDR1 MDHEN and CDR2 SYDVKM. V lost 5 bases and J 6 bases, leaving 11 bases between the germline ends. This CDR3 region has 13 residues. In DNA form, the CDR3 reads TGTGCCAGCAGTATAAAAGGGGGTCAGCCCCAGCATTTT. Translation gives CASSIKGGQPQHF.

This rearrangement joins TRBV7-9 to TRBJ2-7; 8 nucleotides agree with TRBD1. V lost 5 bases to trimming and J lost 5 bases; unmatched junction nucleotides: 8. Looked up from germline, CDR1 is SEHNR and CDR2 is FQNEAQ (reference sequence). The CDR3 is made up of 14 amino acids. For the CDR3, the DNA is TGTGCCAGCAGCCCCCTCCAGGGGGCGAACGAGCAGTACTTC. Translation gives CASSPLQGANEQYF.

V usage is TRBV6-6 and J usage is TRBJ1-3; TRBD1 matches 8 bases. V gave up 6 bases and J gave up 2 bases; unmatched junction bases: 0. Germline lookup yields CDR1 MNHNY and CDR2 SVGAGI (reference sequence). The CDR3 sequence is 13 residues long. DNA of the CDR3: TGTGCCAGCAGGGACAGGGCTGGAAACACCATATATTTT. Amino acids: CASRDRAGNTIYF.

This clone showed up just once. This chain uses TRBV2 with TRBJ2-7; the D gene is possibly TRBD1 (7 bases). Per the germline V gene, CDR1 is SNHLY and CDR2 is FYNNEI. The V end was cut by 8 bases, the J end by 2 bases, with 13 bases between. The CDR3 loop spans 13 amino acids. The CDR3: CASGGTAAYEQYF. As DNA, the CDR3 is TGTGCCAGCGGGGGGACAGCTGCCTACGAGCAGTACTTC.

This rearrangement joins TRBV2 to TRBJ1-4; 7 nucleotides agree with TRBD1. This CDR3 region has 13 residues. Germline V gene sequence: CDR1 SNHLY, CDR2 FYNNEI. With 11 bases clipped from V and 5 bases from J, the junction kept 8 bases outside the gene matches. The CDR3 loop is CAGQDRPNEKLFF. CDR3 in DNA: TGTGCCGGCCAGGACAGGCCCAATGAAAAACTGTTTTTT.

This clone has just one count. The chain recombines TRBV5-1 with TRBJ2-3, with 10 bases fitting TRBD2. This CDR3 has 15 residues. The V and J ends lost 3 bases and 1 base, in that order; junction bases with no gene match: 2. Germline V gives CDR1 SGHRS, CDR2 YFSETQ. The CDR3 sequence: CASSSSGSGTDTQYF. CDR3 coding DNA: TGCGCCAGCAGCTCTAGCGGGAGTGGCACAGATACGCAGTATTTT.

V usage is TRBV6-6 and J usage is TRBJ2-1, with a weak D call TRBD1 (8 bases). Germline lookup yields CDR1 MNHNY and CDR2 SVGAGI (reference sequence). V was shortened by 5 bases and J by 8 bases, with 16 bases between the two germline ends. CDR3 length equals 14 residues. This chain's CDR3 is CASSETGAGDEQFF. Here the CDR3 DNA reads TGTGCCAGCAGTGAGACAGGGGCGGGAGATGAGCAGTTCTTC.

The chain combines TRBV29-1 with TRBJ2-2, with TRBD1 identical over 9 bases. CDR1 is SQVTM, CDR2 ANQGSEA, per germline. V gave up 7 bases and J gave up 3 bases; unmatched junction bases: 6. There are 14 residues in the CDR3. CDR3 in DNA: TGCAGCGCGAACCGGGACAGGGACACCGGGGAGCTGTTTTTT. Its translation: CSANRDRDTGELFF.

This clone was found a few times. V gene TRBV19 combines with J gene TRBJ1-2; D is uncertain. Trimming left V 2 bases short and J 5 bases short, with 9 bases between. The CDR3 runs 13 residues. In germline, CDR1 is LNHDA, CDR2 SQIVND (reference sequence). DNA for the CDR3: TGTGCCAGTAGTATAAGACCGGGGTATGGCTACACCTTC. It specifies CASSIRPGYGYTF.

The chain combines TRBV5-1 with TRBJ2-5; no firm D call. The CDR3 is made up of 13 amino acids. Trimming took off 3 bases at V and 0 bases at J, with 6 bases between the two ends. Germline V gene lookup returns CDR1 SGHRS and CDR2 YFSETQ. DNA for the CDR3: TGCGCCAGCAGCTCACAGTACCAAGAGACCCAGTACTTC. It is translated as CASSSQYQETQYF.

The V call is TRBV2, the J call TRBJ1-1; D ambiguous. Germline V lookup: CDR1 SNHLY, CDR2 FYNNEI. The V gene lost 2 bases and the J gene lost 1 base, with 5 bases spanning the gap. The length of the CDR3 is 13 residues. The DNA of the CDR3 is TGTGCCAGCAGTGAACACAGGAACACTGAAGCTTTCTTT. Residues: CASSEHRNTEAFF.